This TCR beta chain stems from a study of technical replicates of blood from a few donors. Clones were read by immunoSEQ multiplex PCR, and TCRdb kept only the in-frame ones, dropping some. This table has approximately 90,000 clones, about 95% appearing once. J lost 1 base, V lost 10 bases, and 4 bases had no gene match. Germline CDR1 is MNHEY and CDR2 is SVGAGI. The CDR3 loop spans 14 amino acids. Sequencing was done on a sample of T cells isolated from PBMCs. This TCR was recovered from a human donor in good health. This sequence joins TRBV6-5 and TRBJ2-1; 10 nucleotides match TRBD1. CDR3 coding DNA: TGTGCCAACAGGACAGGGGGTTCCTACAATGAGCAGTTCTTC. Protein: CANRTGGSYNEQFF.